This T cell receptor beta chain was captured in a study of neoadjuvant nivolumab and ipilimumab in lung cancer. Sequencing was performed with immunoSEQ multiplex PCR; in TCRdb, only in-frame clones are kept and a portion is missing. The table has roughly 18,000 clones, 79% seen once. The CDR3 has 15 amino acids. CDR1 and CDR2 from the germline V gene are SGDLS and YYNGEE. Trimming cost V 3 bases and J 1 base, with 13 bases left between them. Overall study results and limits: TCR receptors were sequenced in few samples. Compared with tumor-adjacent uninvolved lung, resected tumors showed greater richness and clonality. Only two of four nivolumab-treated tumors gained richness and clonality by surgery.

This clone has a handful of counts. Its specificity is unknown. This TCR derives from an adult with non-small cell lung cancer. V usage is TRBV9 and J usage is TRBJ1-1; possibly TRBD1 for D (6 bases). Source: tumor tissue, taken after neoadjuvant nivolumab, alone or with ipilimumab, at or shortly before surgery. CDR3 amino acids: CASSAGQRRNTEAFF. As DNA, the CDR3 is TGTGCCAGCAGCGCAGGACAGCGCCGGAACACTGAAGCTTTCTTT. Filled out from reference TRBV9 and TRBJ1-1, the complete variable domain reads DSGVTQTPKHLITATGQRVTLRCSPRSGDLSVYWYQQSLDQGLQFLIQYYNGEERAKGNILERFSAQQFPDLHSELNLSSLELGDSALYFCASSAGQRRNTEAFFGQGTRLTVV.